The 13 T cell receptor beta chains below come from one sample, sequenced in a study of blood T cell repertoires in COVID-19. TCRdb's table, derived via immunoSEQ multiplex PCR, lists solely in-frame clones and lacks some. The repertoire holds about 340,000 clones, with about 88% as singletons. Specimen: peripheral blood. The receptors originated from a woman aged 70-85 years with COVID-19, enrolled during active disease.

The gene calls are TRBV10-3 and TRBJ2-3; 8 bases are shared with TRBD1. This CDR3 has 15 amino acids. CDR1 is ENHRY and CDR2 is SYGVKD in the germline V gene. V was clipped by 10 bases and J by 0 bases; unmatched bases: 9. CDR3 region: CATQTGAVSTDTQYF. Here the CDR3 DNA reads TGTGCCACCCAGACAGGGGCGGTTAGCACAGATACGCAGTATTTT.

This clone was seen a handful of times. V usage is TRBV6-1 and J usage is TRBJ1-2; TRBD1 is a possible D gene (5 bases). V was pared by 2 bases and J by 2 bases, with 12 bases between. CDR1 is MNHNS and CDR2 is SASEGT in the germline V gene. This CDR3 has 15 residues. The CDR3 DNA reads TGTGCCAGCAGTGAACTCTCGGGGGAGAACTATGGCTACACCTTC. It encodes CASSELSGENYGYTF.

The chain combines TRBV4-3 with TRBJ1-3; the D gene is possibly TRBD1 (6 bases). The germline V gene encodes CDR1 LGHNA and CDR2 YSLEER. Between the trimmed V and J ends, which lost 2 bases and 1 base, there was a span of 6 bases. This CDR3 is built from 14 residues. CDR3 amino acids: CASSQQGSGNTIYF. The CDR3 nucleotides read TGCGCCAGCAGCCAACAGGGGTCTGGAAACACCATATATTTT.

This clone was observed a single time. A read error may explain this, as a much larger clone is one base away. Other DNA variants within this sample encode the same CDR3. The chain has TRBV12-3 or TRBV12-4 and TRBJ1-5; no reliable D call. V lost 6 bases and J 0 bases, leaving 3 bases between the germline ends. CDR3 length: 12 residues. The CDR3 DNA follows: TGTGCCAGCAGACATAGCAATCAGCCCCAGCATTTT. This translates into CASRHSNQPQHF.

CDR3 amino acids: CASSLDAGGPETQYF. The DNA for the CDR3 is TGCGCCAGCAGCTTGGATGCGGGGGGGCCGGAGACCCAGTACTTC. J is TRBJ2-5 and V is TRBV5-1, with 9 positions matching TRBD2. With 0 bases clipped from V and 5 bases from J, the junction kept 5 bases outside the gene matches. This CDR3 has 15 amino acids. CDR1 is SGHRS, CDR2 YFSETQ, per germline.

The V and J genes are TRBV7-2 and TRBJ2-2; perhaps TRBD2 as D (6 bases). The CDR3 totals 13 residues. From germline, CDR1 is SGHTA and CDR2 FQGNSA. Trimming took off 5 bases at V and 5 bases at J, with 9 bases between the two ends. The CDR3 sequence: CASSREKTGELFF. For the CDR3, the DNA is TGTGCCAGCAGCCGGGAGAAAACCGGGGAGCTGTTTTTT.

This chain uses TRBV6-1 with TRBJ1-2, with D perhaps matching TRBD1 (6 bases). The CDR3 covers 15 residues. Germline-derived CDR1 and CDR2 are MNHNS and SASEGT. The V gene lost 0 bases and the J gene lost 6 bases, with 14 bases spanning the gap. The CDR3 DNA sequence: TGTGCCAGCAGTGAAGCGAGGGGGGGGAAAGATGGCTACACCTTC. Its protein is CASSEARGGKDGYTF.

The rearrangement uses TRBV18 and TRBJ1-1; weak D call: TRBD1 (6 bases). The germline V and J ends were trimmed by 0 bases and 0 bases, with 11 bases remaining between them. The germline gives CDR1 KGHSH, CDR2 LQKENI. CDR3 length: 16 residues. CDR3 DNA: TGTGCCAGCTCACCACCGTCCCAGGGGATGAACACTGAAGCTTTCTTT. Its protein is CASSPPSQGMNTEAFF.

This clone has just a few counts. As DNA, the CDR3 is TGTGCCAGCAGAACCGGACAGGGCTTGAACACTGAAGCTTTCTTT. Encoded protein: CASRTGQGLNTEAFF. The chain recombines TRBV2 with TRBJ1-1; TRBD1 matches 8 bases. J lost 0 bases, V lost 6 bases, and 6 bases had no gene match. This CDR3 is built from 15 residues. CDR1 and CDR2 (germline): SNHLY, FYNNEI.

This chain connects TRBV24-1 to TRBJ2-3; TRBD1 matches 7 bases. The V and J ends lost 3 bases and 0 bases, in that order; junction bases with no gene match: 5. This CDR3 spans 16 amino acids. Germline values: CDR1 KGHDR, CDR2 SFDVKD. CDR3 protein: CATSDPVTGSTDTQYF. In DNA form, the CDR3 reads TGTGCCACCAGTGATCCCGTGACAGGGAGCACAGATACGCAGTATTTT.

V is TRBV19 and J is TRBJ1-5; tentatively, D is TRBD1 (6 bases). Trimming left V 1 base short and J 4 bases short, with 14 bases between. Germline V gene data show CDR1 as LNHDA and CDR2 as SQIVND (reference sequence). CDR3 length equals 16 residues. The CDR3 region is CASSIGQARLNQPQHF. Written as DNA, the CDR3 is TGTGCCAGTAGTATAGGACAGGCCAGGCTAAATCAGCCCCAGCATTTT.

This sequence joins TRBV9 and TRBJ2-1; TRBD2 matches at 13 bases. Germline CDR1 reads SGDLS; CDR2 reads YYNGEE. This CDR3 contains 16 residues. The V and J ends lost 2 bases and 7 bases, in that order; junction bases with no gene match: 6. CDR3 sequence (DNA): TGTGCCAGCAGCGTCGGACTAGCGGGGGCCGGAAATGAGCAGTTCTTC. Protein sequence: CASSVGLAGAGNEQFF.

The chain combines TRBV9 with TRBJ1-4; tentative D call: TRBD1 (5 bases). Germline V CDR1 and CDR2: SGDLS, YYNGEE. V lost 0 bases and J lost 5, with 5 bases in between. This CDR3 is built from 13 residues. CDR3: CASSVGQNEKLFF. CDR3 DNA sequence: TGTGCCAGCAGCGTAGGACAGAATGAAAAACTGTTTTTT. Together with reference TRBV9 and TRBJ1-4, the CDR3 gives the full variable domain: DSGVTQTPKHLITATGQRVTLRCSPRSGDLSVYWYQQSLDQGLQFLIQYYNGEERAKGNILERFSAQQFPDLHSELNLSSLELGDSALYFCASSVGQNEKLFFGSGTQLSVL.